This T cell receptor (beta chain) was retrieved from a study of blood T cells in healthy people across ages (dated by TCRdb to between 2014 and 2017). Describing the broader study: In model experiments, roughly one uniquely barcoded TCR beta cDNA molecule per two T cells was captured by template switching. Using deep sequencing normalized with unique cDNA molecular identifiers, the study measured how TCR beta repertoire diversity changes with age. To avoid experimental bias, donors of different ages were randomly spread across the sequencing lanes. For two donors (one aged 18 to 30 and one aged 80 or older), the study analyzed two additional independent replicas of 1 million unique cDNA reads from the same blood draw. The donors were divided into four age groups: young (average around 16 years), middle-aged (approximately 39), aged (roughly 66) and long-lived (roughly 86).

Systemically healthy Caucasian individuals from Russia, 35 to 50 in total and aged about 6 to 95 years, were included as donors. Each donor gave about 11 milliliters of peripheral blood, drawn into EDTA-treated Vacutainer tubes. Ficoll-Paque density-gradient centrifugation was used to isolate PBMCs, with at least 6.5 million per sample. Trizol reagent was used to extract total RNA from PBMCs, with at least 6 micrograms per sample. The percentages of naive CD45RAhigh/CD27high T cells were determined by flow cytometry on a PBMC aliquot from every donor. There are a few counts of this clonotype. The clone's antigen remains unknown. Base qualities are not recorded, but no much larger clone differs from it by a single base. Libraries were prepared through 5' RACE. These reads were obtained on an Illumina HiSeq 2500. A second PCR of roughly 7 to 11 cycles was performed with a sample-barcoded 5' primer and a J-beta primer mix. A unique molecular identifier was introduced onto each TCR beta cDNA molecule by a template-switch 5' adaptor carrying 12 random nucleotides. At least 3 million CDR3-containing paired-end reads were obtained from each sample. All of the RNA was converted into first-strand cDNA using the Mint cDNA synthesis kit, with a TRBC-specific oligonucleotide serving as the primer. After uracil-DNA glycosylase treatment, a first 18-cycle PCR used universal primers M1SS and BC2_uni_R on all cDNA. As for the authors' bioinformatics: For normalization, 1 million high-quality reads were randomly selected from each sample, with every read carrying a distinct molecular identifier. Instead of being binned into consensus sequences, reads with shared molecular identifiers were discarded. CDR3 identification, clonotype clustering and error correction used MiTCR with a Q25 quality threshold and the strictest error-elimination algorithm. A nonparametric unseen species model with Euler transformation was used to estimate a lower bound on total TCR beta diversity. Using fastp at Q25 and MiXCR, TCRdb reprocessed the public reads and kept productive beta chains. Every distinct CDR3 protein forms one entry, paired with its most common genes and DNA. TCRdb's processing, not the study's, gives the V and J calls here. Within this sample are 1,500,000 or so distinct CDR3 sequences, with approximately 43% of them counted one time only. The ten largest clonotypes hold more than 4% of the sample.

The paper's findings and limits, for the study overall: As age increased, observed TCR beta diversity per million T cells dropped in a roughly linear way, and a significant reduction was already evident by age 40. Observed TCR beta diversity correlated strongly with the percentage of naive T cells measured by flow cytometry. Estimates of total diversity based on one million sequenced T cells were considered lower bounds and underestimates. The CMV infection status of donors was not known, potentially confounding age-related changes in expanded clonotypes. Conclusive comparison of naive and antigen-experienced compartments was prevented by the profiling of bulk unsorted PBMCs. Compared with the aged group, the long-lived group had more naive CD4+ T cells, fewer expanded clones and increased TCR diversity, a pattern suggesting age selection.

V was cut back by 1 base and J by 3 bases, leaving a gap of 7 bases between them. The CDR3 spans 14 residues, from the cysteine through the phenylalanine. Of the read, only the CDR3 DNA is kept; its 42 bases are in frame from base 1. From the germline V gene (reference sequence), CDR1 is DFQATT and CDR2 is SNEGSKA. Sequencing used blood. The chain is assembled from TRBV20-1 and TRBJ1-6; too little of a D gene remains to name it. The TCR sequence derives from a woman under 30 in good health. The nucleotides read TGCAGTGCTAGAGGGCAACTCTATAATTCACCCCTCCACTTT. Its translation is CSARGQLYNSPLHF.